Listed below are T cell receptor beta chains from one sample, sequenced in a study of PD-1 blockade in classical Hodgkin lymphoma. TCRdb's copy holds only in-frame clones and misses some; the assay was immunoSEQ multiplex PCR. The data contain about 20,000 clones, about 72% of them seen just once; the ten biggest clones take up around 1.3%. The source material was CD4+ T cells from blood, sampled before the fourth cycle of nivolumab. Receptor source: a human donor with classical Hodgkin lymphoma. Each CDR3 is given with its conserved first and last residue. The D gene is left open where the match is weak. Expanded clones get a size class; other rows say once, few or many, or leave the size out.

TRBV7-2	.	TRBJ2-7	TRBD2	TGTGCCAGCAGCTCCGGGACTAGCTACGAGCAGTACTTC	CASSSGTSYEQYF
TRBV5-6	few	TRBJ1-3	.	TGTGCCAGCAGCCAGGGCAGTTCCTCTGGAAACACCATATATTTT	CASSQGSSSGNTIYF
TRBV2	.	TRBJ1-4	TRBD1	TGTGCCAGCAGTAAGGACAGGGCGGCTAATGAAAAACTGTTTTTT	CASSKDRAANEKLFF
TRBV5-4	once	TRBJ2-3	TRBD2	TGTGCCAGCAGCCGAGAGCGGGGTACGCAGTATTTT	CASSRERGTQYF
TRBV2	.	TRBJ2-1	TRBD2	TGTGCCAGCGTAAAAGGGAGAAGCGGGGGGGCCGGCTATGAGCAGTTCTTC	CASVKGRSGGAGYEQFF
TRBV25-1	.	TRBJ1-2	TRBD1	TGTGCCAGCAGTGAATCCAGGACAGGGACCAACTATGGCTACACCTTC	CASSESRTGTNYGYTF
TRBV7-6	.	TRBJ2-5	TRBD2	TGTGCCAGCAGCTTCTCTGGACTAGAAGAGACCCAGTACTTC	CASSFSGLEETQYF
TRBV7-6	once	TRBJ1-4	.	TGTGCCAGCAGCTTAGGCCCCTTTAGACAGCGCTCATCCATTCTGTTTTTT	CASSLGPFRQRSSILFF
TRBV6-1	.	TRBJ2-3	.	TGTGCCAGCAGTGGACAGCCGGGCACAGATACGCAGTATTTT	CASSGQPGTDTQYF
TRBV5-6	once	TRBJ1-2	TRBD1	TGTGCCAGCAGCTTCCGGGACAGGGTAAACTATGGCTACACCTTC	CASSFRDRVNYGYTF
TRBV6-5	.	TRBJ2-7	.	TGTGCCAGCAGCCCAGACAGGAACCTCTACGAGCAGTACTTC	CASSPDRNLYEQYF
TRBV6-1	.	TRBJ1-4	.	TGTGCCAGCAGTGAAGATCTGGGGTACAGAAATGAAAAACTGTTTTTT	CASSEDLGYRNEKLFF
TRBV6-8	.	TRBJ1-1	.	TGTGCCAGCAGCCGGGACACCGGGTACACTGAAGCTTTCTTT	CASSRDTGYTEAFF
TRBV7-2	.	TRBJ2-7	TRBD1	TGTGCCAGCAGCTGGGACAGTCCGTACGAGCAGTACTTC	CASSWDSPYEQYF
TRBV7-8	once	TRBJ2-3	.	TGTGCCAGCAGCTTAGCGAGGGGTGGGGATACGCAGTATTTT	CASSLARGGDTQYF
TRBV6-5	.	TRBJ1-1	.	TGTGCCAGCAGTTCCACAGGGACCAAGAACACTGAAGCTTTCTTT	CASSSTGTKNTEAFF
TRBV7-8	.	TRBJ1-1	.	TGTGCCAGCAGCTTAGCGTGGGACCCCAGGGTCGCTGAAGCTTTCTTT	CASSLAWDPRVAEAFF
TRBV5-4	.	TRBJ1-4	.	TGTGCCAGCAGCTTGGACAGGTGGGATGAAAAACTGTTTTTT	CASSLDRWDEKLFF